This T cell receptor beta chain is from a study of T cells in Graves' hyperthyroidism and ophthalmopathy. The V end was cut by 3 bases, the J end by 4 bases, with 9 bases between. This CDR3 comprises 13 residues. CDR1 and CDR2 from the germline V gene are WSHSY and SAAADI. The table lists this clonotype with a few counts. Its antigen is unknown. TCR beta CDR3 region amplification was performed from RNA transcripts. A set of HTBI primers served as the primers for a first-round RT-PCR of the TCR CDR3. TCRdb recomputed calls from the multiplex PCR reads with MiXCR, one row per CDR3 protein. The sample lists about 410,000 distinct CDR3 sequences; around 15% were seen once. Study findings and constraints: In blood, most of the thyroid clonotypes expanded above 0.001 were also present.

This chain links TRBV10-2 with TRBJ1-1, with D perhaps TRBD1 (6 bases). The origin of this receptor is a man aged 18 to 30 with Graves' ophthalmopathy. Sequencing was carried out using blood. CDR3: CASSEQGPTEAFF. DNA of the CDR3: TGCGCCAGCAGTGAACAGGGACCCACTGAAGCTTTCTTT.